The rows below give T cell receptor beta chains drawn from one sample of a study of blood T cell repertoires in COVID-19. Generated by immunoSEQ multiplex PCR, the TCRdb table keeps only in-frame clones and is missing some. Here the sample spans tens of thousands of clones, 80% to 90% being singletons. The specimen was peripheral blood. The receptor set was obtained from a man aged 55 to 70 with acute or convalescent COVID-19. The conserved cysteine and the conserved F or W are not part of the CDR3 here.

V gene: TRBV2
CDR3 protein: ASSDEGGNYGYT

V gene: TRBV21-1
CDR3 protein: ASSTPGQGEYGYT

V gene: TRBV2
CDR3 protein: ASKLELASYNEQF

V gene: TRBV5-4
CDR3 protein: ASSPISGNTIY

V gene: TRBV21-1
CDR3 protein: ASSKPPRTGGGSEQF

V gene: TRBV19
CDR3 protein: ASSQGRTEAF

V gene: TRBV19
CDR3 protein: ASSTASVYNEQF

V gene: TRBV5-1
CDR3 protein: ASSLTSPQYNEQF

V gene: TRBV6-5
CDR3 protein: ASSYSIGGNTEAF

V gene: TRBV10-1
CDR3 protein: ASSASAYNEQF

V gene: TRBV7-8
CDR3 protein: ASTPLGGADNGYT

V gene: TRBV10-1
CDR3 protein: ASSGPFRLAGGPATDTQY

V gene: TRBV5-6
CDR3 protein: ASTRQGWTEAF

V gene: TRBV5-4
CDR3 protein: AGGVDEQF

V gene: TRBV13
CDR3 protein: ASSLPVRGNTEAF

V gene: TRBV5-4
CDR3 protein: ASSPRGVQETQY

V gene: TRBV7-6
CDR3 protein: ASSLELAGSYEQY

V gene: TRBV9
CDR3 protein: ASSVVGGRAGNEQF

V gene: TRBV11-2
CDR3 protein: ASSLTGATYEQY

V gene: TRBV18
CDR3 protein: ASSPGGTNEKLF

V gene: TRBV7-6
CDR3 protein: ASSFDRHSGNTIY

V gene: TRBV5-1
CDR3 protein: ASSSQGDGEKLF

V gene: TRBV20-1
CDR3 protein: SASRPGEGEAF

V gene: TRBV29-1
CDR3 protein: SVLSGSLHNEQF

V gene: TRBV7-8
CDR3 protein: ASRGTSGKNIQY